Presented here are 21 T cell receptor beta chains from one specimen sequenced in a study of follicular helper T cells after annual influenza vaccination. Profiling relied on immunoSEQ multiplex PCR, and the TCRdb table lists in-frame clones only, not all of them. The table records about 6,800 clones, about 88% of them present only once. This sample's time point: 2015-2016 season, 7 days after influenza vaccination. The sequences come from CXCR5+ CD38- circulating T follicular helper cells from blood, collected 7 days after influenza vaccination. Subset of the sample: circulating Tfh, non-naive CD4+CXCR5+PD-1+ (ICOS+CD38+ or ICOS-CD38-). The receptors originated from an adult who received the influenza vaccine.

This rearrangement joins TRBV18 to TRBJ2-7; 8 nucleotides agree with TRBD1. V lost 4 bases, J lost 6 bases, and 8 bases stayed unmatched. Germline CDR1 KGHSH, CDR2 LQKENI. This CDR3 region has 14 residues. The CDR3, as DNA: TGTGCCAGCTCACGTTCGGACAGGGTGGTCGAGCAGTACTTC. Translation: CASSRSDRVVEQYF.

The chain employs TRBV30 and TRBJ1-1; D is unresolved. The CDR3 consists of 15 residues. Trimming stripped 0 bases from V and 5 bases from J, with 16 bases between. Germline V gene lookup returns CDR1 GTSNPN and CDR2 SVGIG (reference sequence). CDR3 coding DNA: TGTGCCTGGAGTGTACTGGTCAGGCCGGGAACTGAAGCTTTCTTT. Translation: CAWSVLVRPGTEAFF.

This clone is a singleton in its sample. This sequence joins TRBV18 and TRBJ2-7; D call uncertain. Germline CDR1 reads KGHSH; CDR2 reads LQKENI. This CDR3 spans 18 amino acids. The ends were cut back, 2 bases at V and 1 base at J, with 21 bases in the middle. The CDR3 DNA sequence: TGTGCCAGCTCACCATTTGATATCCTCTCGGAGATATCCTACGAGCAGTACTTC. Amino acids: CASSPFDILSEISYEQYF.

The CDR3 DNA sequence: TGCGCCAGCTTTGAAGGGTCTACCTACGAGCAGTACTTC. This codes for CASFEGSTYEQYF. V and J are TRBV5-1 and TRBJ2-7; D ambiguous. In germline, CDR1 is SGHRS, CDR2 YFSETQ. Between the trimmed V and J ends, which lost 7 bases and 2 bases, there was a span of 13 bases. The CDR3 length is 13 residues.

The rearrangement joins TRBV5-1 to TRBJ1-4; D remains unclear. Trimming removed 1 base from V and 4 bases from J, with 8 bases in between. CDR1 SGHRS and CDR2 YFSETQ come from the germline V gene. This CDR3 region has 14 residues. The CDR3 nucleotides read TGCGCCAGCAGCTTGCTACAGAGTAATGAAAAACTGTTTTTT. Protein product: CASSLLQSNEKLFF.

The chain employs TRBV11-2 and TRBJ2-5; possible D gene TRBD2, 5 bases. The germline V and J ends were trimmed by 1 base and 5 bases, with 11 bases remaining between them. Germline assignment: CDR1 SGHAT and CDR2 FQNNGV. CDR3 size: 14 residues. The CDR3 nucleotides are TGTGCCAGCAGCTTAGGGACGACGGGGGAGACCCAGTACTTC. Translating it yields CASSLGTTGETQYF. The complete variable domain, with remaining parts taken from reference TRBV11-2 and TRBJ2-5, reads EAGVAQSPRYKIIEKRQSVAFWCNPISGHATLYWYQQILGQGPKLLIQFQNNGVVDDSQLPKDRFSAERLKGVDSTLKIQPAKLEDSAVYLCASSLGTTGETQYFGPGTRLLVL.

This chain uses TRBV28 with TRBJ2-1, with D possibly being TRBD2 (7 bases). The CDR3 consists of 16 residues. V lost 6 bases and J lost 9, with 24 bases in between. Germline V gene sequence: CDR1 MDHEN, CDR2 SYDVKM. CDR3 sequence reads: CASRQRGGGGSPEQFF. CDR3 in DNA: TGTGCCAGCAGACAAAGGGGGGGCGGTGGTTCACCTGAGCAGTTCTTC.

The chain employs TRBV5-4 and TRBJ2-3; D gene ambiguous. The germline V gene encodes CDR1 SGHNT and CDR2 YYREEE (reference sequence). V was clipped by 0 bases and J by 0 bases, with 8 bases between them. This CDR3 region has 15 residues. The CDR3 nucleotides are TGTGCCAGCAGCTTGGGGAAAATCAGCACAGATACGCAGTATTTT. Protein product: CASSLGKISTDTQYF. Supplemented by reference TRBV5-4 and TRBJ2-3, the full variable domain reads ETGVTQSPTHLIKTRGQQVTLRCSSQSGHNTVSWYQQALGQGPQFIFQYYREEENGRGNFPPRFSGLQFPNYSSELNVNALELDDSALYLCASSLGKISTDTQYFGPGTRLTVL.

The CDR3 reads CASRGQALNQPQHF. The CDR3 coding sequence is TGTGCCAGCAGAGGACAGGCCCTCAATCAGCCCCAGCATTTT. The genes are TRBV6-1 and TRBJ1-5; the match to TRBD1 covers 7 bases. V gave up 6 bases and J gave up 3 bases; unmatched junction bases: 5. Germline CDR1 and CDR2: MNHNS and SASEGT. The CDR3 runs to 14 residues.

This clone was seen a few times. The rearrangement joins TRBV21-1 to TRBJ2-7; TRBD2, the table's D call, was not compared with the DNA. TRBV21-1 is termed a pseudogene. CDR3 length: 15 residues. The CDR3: CASSKNLPDYKSQYF. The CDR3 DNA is TGTGCCAGCAGCAAAAATCTGCCGGACTATAAGTCGCAGTACTTC.

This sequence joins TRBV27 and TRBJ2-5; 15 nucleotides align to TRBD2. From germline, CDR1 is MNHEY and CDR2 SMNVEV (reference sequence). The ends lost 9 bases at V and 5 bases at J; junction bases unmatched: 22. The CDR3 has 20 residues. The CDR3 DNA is TGTGCCAGTCTCAGACGGCCGCCCTGGACTAGCGGGAGGGTAGAGGAGACCCAGTACTTC. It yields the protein CASLRRPPWTSGRVEETQYF.

CDR3 coding DNA: TGTGCCAGCAGTGACAGACGGGGCAATCAGCCCCAGCATTTT. This translates into CASSDRRGNQPQHF. The gene calls are TRBV2 and TRBJ1-5; D unclear. Germline-derived CDR1 and CDR2 are SNHLY and FYNNEI. The CDR3 runs to 14 residues. V was shortened by 3 bases and J by 2 bases, with 8 bases between the two germline ends.

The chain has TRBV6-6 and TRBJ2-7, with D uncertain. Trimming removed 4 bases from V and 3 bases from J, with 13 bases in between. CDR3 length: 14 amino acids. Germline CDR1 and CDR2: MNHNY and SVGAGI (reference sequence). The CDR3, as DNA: TGTGCCAGCAGTTCCAGGAGCGCCCACTACGAGCAGTACTTC. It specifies CASSSRSAHYEQYF.

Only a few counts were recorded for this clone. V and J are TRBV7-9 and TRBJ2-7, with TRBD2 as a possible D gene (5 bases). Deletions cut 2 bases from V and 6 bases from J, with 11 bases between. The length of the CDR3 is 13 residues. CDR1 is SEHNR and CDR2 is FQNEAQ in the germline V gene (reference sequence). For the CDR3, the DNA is TGTGCCAGCAGCTTAACGGGATCGGGCGAGCAGTACTTC. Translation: CASSLTGSGEQYF.

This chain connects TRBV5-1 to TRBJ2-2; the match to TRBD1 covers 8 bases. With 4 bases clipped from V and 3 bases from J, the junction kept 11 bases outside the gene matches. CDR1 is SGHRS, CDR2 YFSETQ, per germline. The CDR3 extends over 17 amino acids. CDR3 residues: CASSRRTGSGDTGELFF. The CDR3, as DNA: TGCGCCAGCAGCAGAAGGACAGGGAGCGGCGACACCGGGGAGCTGTTTTTT.

The CDR3 DNA is TGCGCCAGCAGCAAGACAGAGGTTAACTACGAGCAGTACTTC. It yields the protein CASSKTEVNYEQYF. V and J are TRBV5-1 and TRBJ2-7; a weak D match, TRBD1 (5 bases). The CDR3 is 14 amino acids. Germline V gene data show CDR1 as SGHRS and CDR2 as YFSETQ. V shed 4 bases and J shed 3 bases, with 14 bases lying between them.

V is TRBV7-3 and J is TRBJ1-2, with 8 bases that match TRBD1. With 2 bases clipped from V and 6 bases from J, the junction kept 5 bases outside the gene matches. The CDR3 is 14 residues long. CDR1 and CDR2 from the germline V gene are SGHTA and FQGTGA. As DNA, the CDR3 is TGTGCCAGCAGCTTATATGCAGGGGGCGATGGCTACACCTTC. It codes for CASSLYAGGDGYTF. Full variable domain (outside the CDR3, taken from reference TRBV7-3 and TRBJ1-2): GAGVSQTPSNKVTEKGKYVELRCDPISGHTALYWYRQSLGQGPEFLIYFQGTGAADDSGLPNDRFFAVRPEGSVSTLKIQRTERGDSAVYLCASSLYAGGDGYTFGSGTRLTVV.

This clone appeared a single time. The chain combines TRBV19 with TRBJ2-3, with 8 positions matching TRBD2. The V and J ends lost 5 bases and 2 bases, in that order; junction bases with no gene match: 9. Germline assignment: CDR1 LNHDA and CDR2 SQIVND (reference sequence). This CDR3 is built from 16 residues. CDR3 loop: CASSWSGSPDTDTQYF. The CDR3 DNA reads TGTGCCAGTAGTTGGAGCGGGAGCCCTGACACAGATACGCAGTATTTT.

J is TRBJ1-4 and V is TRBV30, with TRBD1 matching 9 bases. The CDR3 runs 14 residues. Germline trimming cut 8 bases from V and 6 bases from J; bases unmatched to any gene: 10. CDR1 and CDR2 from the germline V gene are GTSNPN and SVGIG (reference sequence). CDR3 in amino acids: CALGDRGSHEKLFF. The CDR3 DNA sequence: TGTGCCCTAGGAGACAGGGGGAGTCATGAAAAACTGTTTTTT.

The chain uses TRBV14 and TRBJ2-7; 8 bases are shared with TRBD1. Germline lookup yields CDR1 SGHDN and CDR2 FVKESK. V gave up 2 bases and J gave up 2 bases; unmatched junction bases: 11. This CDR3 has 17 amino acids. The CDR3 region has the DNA TGTGCCAGCAGCCAACGGCTTGGTCTGGACAGGGCCTACGAGCAGTACTTC. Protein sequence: CASSQRLGLDRAYEQYF.

In DNA form, the CDR3 reads TGTGCCAGCAGTTTATCCCCAGCGAGGAACACTGAAGCTTTCTTT. It codes for CASSLSPARNTEAFF. The chain uses TRBV27 and TRBJ1-1; D is unresolved. In germline, CDR1 is MNHEY, CDR2 SMNVEV (reference sequence). The CDR3 extends over 15 amino acids. V lost 0 bases to trimming and J lost 1 base, with 9 bases between them.